This T cell receptor (beta chain) was found in a study of early T cells in non-severe SARS-CoV-2 infection. On the study more broadly: Whole-blood bulk RNA, unsorted, was sequenced, and chains were unpaired. Findings and limits, study-wide: VDJdb matches were skewed toward anti-spike CD8 T cell responses.

This CDR3 has 13 amino acids. Trimming cost V 10 bases and J 7 bases, with 16 bases left between them. Germline V gene lookup returns CDR1 MNHEY and CDR2 SVGEGT. This clonotype was recorded at least ten times. Its target is not known. Unique molecular identifiers were added to individual cDNA molecules. TCRdb re-analysed the 5' RACE reads in MiXCR, keeping a single row per CDR3 protein. Among approximately 70,000 distinct CDR3 sequences listed, roughly an eighth were seen once. The chain uses TRBV6-2 or TRBV6-3 and TRBJ1-4; D ambiguous. The TCR was taken from an adult who was a healthcare worker with PCR-confirmed SARS-CoV-2 infection or an uninfected control (not recorded which). The material sequenced was whole blood. The CDR3 is CATSDPRTEKLFF. In DNA, the CDR3 is TGTGCCACCTCCGACCCGAGGACTGAAAAACTGTTTTTT.